The following is a T cell receptor (beta chain) sequence with its context. Its target is unknown. Germline V gives CDR1 SGHNT, CDR2 YYREEE (reference sequence). The CDR3 has 12 amino acids. The data were taken from a study of monozygotic twins with inflammatory bowel disease. Study outcomes and limitations: Patient-specific immunosuppressive treatments may have made repertoires more variable. Perhaps reflecting limited power, concordant and discordant twins did not differ in repertoire similarity. Clonotype sharing was lower in IBD patients than healthy twins, most markedly with disease activity.

TCRdb processed the 5' RACE reads again and assigns one entry to each CDR3 protein, with no DNA. In total, the table holds about 130,000 distinct CDR3 sequences. V usage is TRBV5-4 and J usage is TRBJ2-7. This TCR derives from a human donor with ulcerative colitis or Crohn's disease, or a healthy co-twin of an affected twin (not recorded which). Sequenced material: blood. The CDR3 loop reads CASSFGAYEQYF.